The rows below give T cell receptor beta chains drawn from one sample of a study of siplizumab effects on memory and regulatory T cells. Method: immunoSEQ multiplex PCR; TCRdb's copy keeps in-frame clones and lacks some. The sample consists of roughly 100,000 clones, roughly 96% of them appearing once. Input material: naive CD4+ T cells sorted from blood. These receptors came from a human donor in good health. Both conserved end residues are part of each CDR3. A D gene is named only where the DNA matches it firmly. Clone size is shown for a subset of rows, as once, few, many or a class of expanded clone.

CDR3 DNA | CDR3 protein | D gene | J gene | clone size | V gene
TGTGCCAGCCTGACAGGGGGTAACTCTGGAAACACCATATATTTT | CASLTGGNSGNTIYF | . | TRBJ1-3 | . | TRBV21-1
TGTGCCAGCAGCTTGGCCGGGTTGGGAGAAAAACTGTTTTTT | CASSLAGLGEKLFF | . | TRBJ1-4 | once | TRBV5-5
TGTGCCAGCAGCTTGGGACTAGCGGGGGGGAGCGGCACCGGGGAGCTGTTTTTT | CASSLGLAGGSGTGELFF | TRBD2 | TRBJ2-2 | . | TRBV11-2
TGTGCCAGCAGTGAACGGCTAGCGGGGAGCGCTAGCACAGATACGCAGTATTTT | CASSERLAGSASTDTQYF | TRBD2 | TRBJ2-3 | . | TRBV6-1
TGTGCCATCAGGCCGGGACAGGGGGGGATACACACTGAAGCTTTCTTT | CAIRPGQGGIHTEAFF | TRBD1 | TRBJ1-1 | . | TRBV10-3
TGTGCCAGTAGACCCACGGACGGGTACGAGCAGTACTTC | CASRPTDGYEQYF | . | TRBJ2-7 | . | TRBV19
TGTGCCAGCAGCCGACCGGGACTAGGAAGCTCCTACAATGAGCAGTTCTTC | CASSRPGLGSSYNEQFF | TRBD2 | TRBJ2-1 | . | TRBV5-6
TGTGCCACCAGCAGAGATGGGGGAATCACAGATACGCAGTATTTT | CATSRDGGITDTQYF | . | TRBJ2-3 | . | TRBV15
TGCACCAGCAGCCAAGCGCTAGGGAATGAGCAGTTCTTC | CTSSQALGNEQFF | . | TRBJ2-1 | once | TRBV1
TGTGCCAGCAGTTACTCCAGAACGGGGCTCGAGGGGACCCAGTACTTC | CASSYSRTGLEGTQYF | . | TRBJ2-5 | . | TRBV6-5
TGTGCCAGCAGCGTTCTCTCCGGGTATGGGGAAAAACTGTTTTTT | CASSVLSGYGEKLFF | . | TRBJ1-4 | . | TRBV9
TGTGCCAGCAGCTTGAGGCTTGCCGCCGGCTCCTCCGGCTACACCTTC | CASSLRLAAGSSGYTF | . | TRBJ1-2 | . | TRBV5-8